This TCR beta chain emerged from a study of cytomegalovirus exposure and HLA in healthy donors. J gave up 2 bases and V 5 bases, and 2 bases lay outside the gene matches. Germline V gene sequence: CDR1 KGHSH, CDR2 LQKENI. The CDR3 is 13 amino acids. PCR employed 60 Vbeta and 13 Jbeta primers. Method: immunoSEQ multiplex PCR; TCRdb's copy keeps in-frame clones and lacks some. This sample yields under 200,000 clones, of which about 79% are seen a single time; about 14% belongs to the top ten. The chain couples TRBV18 to TRBJ2-5; 7 nucleotides line up with TRBD1. Input material: PBMCs. The clonotype was recovered from a man over 45 in good health and CMV-seropositive. The DNA for the CDR3 is TGTGCCAGCTCATCGGGACAGCAAGAGACCCAGTACTTC. Encoded protein: CASSSGQQETQYF.